This TCR beta chain was observed in a study of regulatory T cells in long-lasting Graves disease. There are a few counts of this clonotype. CDR3 size: 15 residues. Germline V CDR1 and CDR2: SQVTM, ANQGSEA. Time point given: newly diagnosed GD, antithyroid drugs for less than 3 months. From PBMCs, RNA was extracted and then used to make the TCR library. TCR beta libraries were built with iRepertoire HTBI primers and Arm-PCR of CDR3 regions. From the multiplex PCR reads, TCRdb called clonotypes with MiXCR, one entry per CDR3 protein. The sample lists about 460,000 distinct CDR3 sequences, approximately 15% seen once, with over 15% in the top ten. This sample also belongs to another study, concerning T cells in Graves' hyperthyroidism and ophthalmopathy. Per that study: Clinicians diagnosed patients from clinical symptoms, serum thyroxine and TRAb, thyroid ultrasound and orbital computed tomography.

This receptor was obtained from a woman in her forties or fifties with Graves disease. The gene calls are TRBV29-1 and TRBJ2-3; 9 bases fit TRBD1. The sample here was peripheral blood mononuclear cells (PBMCs), taken at new diagnosis, from a patient treated with antithyroid drugs. The CDR3 nucleotides are TGCAGAAGGAACACCGGGACAGGGTTCACAGATACGCAGTATTTT. Translated: CRRNTGTGFTDTQYF.